This TCR beta chain was identified in a study of post-analysis software for immune sequencing data. Background on the study: Multiple sclerosis in the patients followed relapsing-remitting, secondary progressive and progressive-relapsing courses.

About this clonotype: Its antigen is not identified.

Findings and limits, study-wide: Patients carried roughly five TRBV segments more frequently than controls did, and TRBV5-6, TRBV5-1 and TRBV20-1 were among them. Controls showed significantly higher normalized Chao1 diversity than did multiple sclerosis patients. Samples from one preparation batch, clustered by F measure, grouped strongly together.

Unique molecular identifiers featured in each of the TCR beta cDNA libraries. Roughly 500,000 cDNA molecules were obtained per 1 to 10 million input T cells. TCRdb processed the PCR reads anew with MiXCR; each CDR3 protein has one entry. In the table there are about 540,000 distinct CDR3 sequences, roughly 34% of which are singletons. This CDR3 comprises 13 residues. V was pared by 3 bases and J by 5 bases, with 4 bases of the junction left unmatched. CDR1 and CDR2 (germline): SQVTM, ANQGSEA. Sequencing used blood. V usage is TRBV29-1 and J usage is TRBJ2-1; 7 bases fit TRBD1. This clonotype was sampled from a girl aged 2-17 years with multiple sclerosis. Written as DNA, the CDR3 is TGCAGCGTTGACAGGGGGATGAACAATGAGCAGTTCTTC. Protein product: CSVDRGMNNEQFF.